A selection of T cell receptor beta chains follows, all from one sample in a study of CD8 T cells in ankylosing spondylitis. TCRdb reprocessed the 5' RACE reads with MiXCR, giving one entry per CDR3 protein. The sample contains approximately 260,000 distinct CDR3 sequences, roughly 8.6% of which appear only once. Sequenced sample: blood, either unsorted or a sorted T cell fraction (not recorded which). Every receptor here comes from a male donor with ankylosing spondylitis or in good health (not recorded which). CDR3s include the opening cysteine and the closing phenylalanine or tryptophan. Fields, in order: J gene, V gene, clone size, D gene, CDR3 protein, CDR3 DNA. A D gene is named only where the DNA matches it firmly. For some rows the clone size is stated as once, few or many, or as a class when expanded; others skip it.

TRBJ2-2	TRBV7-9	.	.	CASSLSGTFTGELFF	TGTGCCAGCAGCTTGTCCGGGACCTTCACCGGGGAGCTGTTTTTT
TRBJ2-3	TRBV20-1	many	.	CSLRATEADTQYF	TGCAGTCTCCGGGCCACCGAGGCAGATACGCAGTATTTT
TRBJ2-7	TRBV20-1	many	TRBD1	CSARDPGTGAYEQYF	TGCAGTGCTAGAGATCCCGGGACAGGGGCCTACGAGCAGTACTTC
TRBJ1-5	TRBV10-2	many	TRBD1	CASSDRGYSNQPQHF	TGCGCCAGCAGTGACAGGGGGTATAGCAATCAGCCCCAGCATTTT
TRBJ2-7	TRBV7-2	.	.	CASSLSPLPSSYEQYF	TGTGCCAGCAGCTTGAGTCCACTACCGTCCTCCTACGAGCAGTACTTC
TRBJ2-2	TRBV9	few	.	CASSSPGGPRITGELFF	TGTGCCAGCAGCTCCCCTGGGGGACCGCGAATCACCGGGGAGCTGTTTTTT
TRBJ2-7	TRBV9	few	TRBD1	CASSVGTGVWNEQYF	TGTGCCAGCAGCGTTGGGACAGGGGTTTGGAACGAGCAGTACTTC
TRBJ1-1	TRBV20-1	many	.	CSALQGGYTEAFF	TGCAGTGCTTTACAGGGTGGGTACACTGAAGCTTTCTTT
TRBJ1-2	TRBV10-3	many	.	CAISESSDYGYTF	TGTGCCATCAGTGAGTCAAGTGACTATGGCTACACCTTC
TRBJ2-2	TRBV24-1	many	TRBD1	CATSDLPGQGSGELFF	TGTGCCACCAGTGATTTGCCGGGACAGGGAAGCGGGGAGCTGTTTTTT
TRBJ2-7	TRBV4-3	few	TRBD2	CASSRGLAGAYEQYF	TGCGCCAGCAGCCGAGGACTAGCGGGGGCGTACGAGCAGTACTTC
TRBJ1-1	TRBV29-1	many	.	CSVASQLDTEAFF	TGCAGCGTTGCTTCACAGTTGGACACTGAAGCTTTCTTT
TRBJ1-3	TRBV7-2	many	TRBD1	CASSSRDRGNTIYF	TGTGCCAGCAGCTCCCGGGACAGGGGCAACACCATATATTTT
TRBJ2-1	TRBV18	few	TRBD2	CASSPRAGDSYNEQFF	TGTGCCAGCTCACCCCGAGCGGGAGACTCCTACAATGAGCAGTTCTTC
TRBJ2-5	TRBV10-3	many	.	CAISGGGETQYF	TGTGCCATCAGTGGAGGGGGAGAGACCCAGTACTTC
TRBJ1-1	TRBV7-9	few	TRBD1	CASSGWGQGGEAFF	TGTGCCAGCAGCGGGTGGGGACAGGGCGGTGAAGCTTTCTTT
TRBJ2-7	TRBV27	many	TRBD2	CASKGLAGYEQYF	TGTGCCAGCAAGGGACTAGCGGGTTACGAGCAGTACTTC
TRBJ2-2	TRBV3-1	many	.	CASSQGYNINTGELFF	TGTGCCAGCAGCCAGGGCTACAACATTAACACCGGGGAGCTGTTTTTT
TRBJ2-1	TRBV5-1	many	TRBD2	CASSSYRSRTSGYNEQFF	TGCGCCAGCAGCTCGTACAGGAGCCGGACTAGCGGTTACAATGAGCAGTTCTTC
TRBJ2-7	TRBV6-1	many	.	CASSIGTIGEQYF	TGTGCCAGCAGTATCGGGACAATTGGCGAGCAGTACTTC
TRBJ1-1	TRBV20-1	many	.	CSARDRKGWGTEAFF	TGCAGTGCTAGAGATAGGAAGGGGTGGGGCACTGAAGCTTTCTTT
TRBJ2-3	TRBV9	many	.	CASSVAGETDTQYF	TGTGCCAGCAGCGTAGCGGGAGAGACAGATACGCAGTATTTT
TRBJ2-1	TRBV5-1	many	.	CASSLGAVYNEQFF	TGCGCCAGCAGCTTGGGGGCGGTCTACAATGAGCAGTTCTTC
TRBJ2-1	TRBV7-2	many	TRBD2	CASSLFIGTSANEQFF	TGTGCCAGCAGCTTATTTATCGGGACTAGCGCCAATGAGCAGTTCTTC
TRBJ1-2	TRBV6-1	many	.	CASSVGVDYGYTF	TGTGCCAGCAGTGTTGGGGTGGACTATGGCTACACCTTC
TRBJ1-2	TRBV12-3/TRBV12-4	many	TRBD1	CASSGQGLRGYTF	TGTGCCAGCAGTGGACAGGGGTTAAGGGGCTACACCTTC
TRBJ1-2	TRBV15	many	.	CATSRDLTGGYTF	TGTGCCACCAGCAGGGATCTTACAGGAGGCTACACCTTC
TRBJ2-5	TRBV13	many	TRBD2	CASSLRVAGQETQYF	TGTGCCAGCAGCTTACGGGTAGCGGGACAAGAGACCCAGTACTTC
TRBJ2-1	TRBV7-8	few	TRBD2	CASSLGLAGGGLYNEQFF	TGTGCCAGCAGCTTAGGACTAGCGGGAGGCGGACTTTACAATGAGCAGTTCTTC
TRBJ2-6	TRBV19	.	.	CASTSDTGANVLTF	TGTGCCAGTACAAGCGATACCGGGGCCAACGTCCTGACTTTC
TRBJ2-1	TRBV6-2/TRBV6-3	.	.	CASRRESYNEQFF	TGTGCCAGCAGGCGAGAAAGCTACAATGAGCAGTTCTTC
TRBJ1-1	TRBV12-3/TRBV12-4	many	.	CASSPGQKAEAFF	TGTGCCAGCAGCCCCGGTCAGAAGGCTGAAGCTTTCTTT
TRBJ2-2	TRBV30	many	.	CAWSVALGKLFF	TGTGCCTGGAGTGTAGCCCTGGGGAAGCTGTTTTTT
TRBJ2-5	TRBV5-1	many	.	CASSGETQYF	TGCGCCAGCAGTGGAGAGACCCAGTACTTC
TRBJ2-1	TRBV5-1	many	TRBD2	CASRKDSGSNEQFF	TGCGCCAGCAGGAAAGATAGCGGGAGCAATGAGCAGTTCTTC
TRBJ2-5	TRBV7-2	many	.	CASSLDTSRGTQYF	TGTGCCAGCAGCTTAGATACGTCAAGGGGGACCCAGTACTTC
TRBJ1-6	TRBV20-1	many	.	CSASRQGESPLHF	TGCAGTGCTAGTAGGCAGGGAGAATCACCCCTCCACTTT
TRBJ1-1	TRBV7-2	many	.	CASSLRAPIEAFF	TGTGCCAGCAGCTTAAGGGCACCCATTGAAGCTTTCTTT
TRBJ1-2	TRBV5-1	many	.	CASSLEWQRPNYGYTF	TGCGCCAGCAGCTTGGAGTGGCAGAGACCCAACTATGGCTACACCTTC
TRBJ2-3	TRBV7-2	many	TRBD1	CASGPRGFSTDTQYF	TGTGCCAGCGGACCCAGGGGGTTTAGCACAGATACGCAGTATTTT
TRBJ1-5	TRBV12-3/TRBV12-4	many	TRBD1	CASTLSGTVGQPQHF	TGTGCCAGCACCTTGAGTGGGACAGTGGGTCAGCCCCAGCATTTT
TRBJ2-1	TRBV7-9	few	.	CASSLGTSGGYNEQFF	TGTGCCAGCAGCTTAGGTACTTCTGGGGGCTACAATGAGCAGTTCTTC
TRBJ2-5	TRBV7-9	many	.	CASSEERQQETQYF	TGTGCCAGCAGCGAGGAGCGGCAACAAGAGACCCAGTACTTC
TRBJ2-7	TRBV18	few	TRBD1	CASSPSGTDEQYF	TGTGCCAGCTCACCATCCGGGACAGATGAGCAGTACTTC
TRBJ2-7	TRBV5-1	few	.	CASSPEPSAYEQYF	TGCGCCAGCAGCCCTGAGCCCAGCGCCTACGAGCAGTACTTC
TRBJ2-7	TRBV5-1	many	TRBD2	CASRISGGPYEQYF	TGCGCCAGCAGAATAAGCGGGGGCCCCTACGAGCAGTACTTC
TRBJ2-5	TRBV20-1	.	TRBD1	CSAHAPGQGVETQYF	TGCAGTGCCCACGCTCCGGGCCAGGGGGTAGAGACCCAGTACTTC
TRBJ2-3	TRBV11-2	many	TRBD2	CASSLGGAGSDTQYF	TGTGCCAGCAGCTTGGGAGGAGCGGGGTCAGATACGCAGTATTTT
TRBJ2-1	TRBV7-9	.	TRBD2	CASSSRITSGRFNGQFF	TGTGCCAGCAGCTCTCGGATAACTAGCGGGAGGTTCAATGGGCAGTTCTTC
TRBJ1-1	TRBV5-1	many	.	CASSSGRDLMNTEAFF	TGCGCCAGCAGCTCCGGACGGGACCTCATGAACACTGAAGCTTTCTTT
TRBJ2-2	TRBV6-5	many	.	CASSYGTVNTGELFF	TGTGCCAGCAGTTACGGGACGGTGAACACCGGGGAGCTGTTTTTT
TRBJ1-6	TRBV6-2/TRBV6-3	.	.	CASSYPLTGTDRPLHF	TGTGCCAGCAGTTACCCTCTGACCGGGACCGATCGCCCCCTCCACTTT
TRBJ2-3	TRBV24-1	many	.	CATSDGSRDTQYF	TGTGCCACCAGTGATGGGAGCAGAGATACGCAGTATTTT